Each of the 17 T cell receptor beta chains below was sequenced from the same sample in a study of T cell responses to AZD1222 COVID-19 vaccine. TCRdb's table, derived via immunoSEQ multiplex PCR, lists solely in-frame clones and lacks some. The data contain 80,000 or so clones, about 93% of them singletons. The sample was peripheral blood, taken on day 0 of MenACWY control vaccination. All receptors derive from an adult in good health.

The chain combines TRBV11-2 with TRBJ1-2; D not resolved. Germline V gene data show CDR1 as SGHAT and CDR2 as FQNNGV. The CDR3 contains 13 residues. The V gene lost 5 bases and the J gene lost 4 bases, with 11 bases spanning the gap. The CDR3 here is CASSLRAGYGYTF. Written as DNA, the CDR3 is TGTGCCAGCAGCCTGAGGGCAGGCTATGGCTACACCTTC.

CDR3 sequence reads: CAWITVGNTIYF. The CDR3 region has the DNA TGTGCCTGGATTACCGTAGGAAACACCATATATTTT. V usage is TRBV30 and J usage is TRBJ1-3; D is unclear. With 4 bases removed from V and 4 bases from J, the gap between germline ends came to 8 bases. This CDR3 region has 12 residues. Germline V gives CDR1 GTSNPN, CDR2 SVGIG (reference sequence).

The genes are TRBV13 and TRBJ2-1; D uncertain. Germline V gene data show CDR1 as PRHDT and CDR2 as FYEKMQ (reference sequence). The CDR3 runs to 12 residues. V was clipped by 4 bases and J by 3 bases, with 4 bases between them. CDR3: CASSSGYNEQFF. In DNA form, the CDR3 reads TGTGCCAGCAGCTCTGGCTACAATGAGCAGTTCTTC.

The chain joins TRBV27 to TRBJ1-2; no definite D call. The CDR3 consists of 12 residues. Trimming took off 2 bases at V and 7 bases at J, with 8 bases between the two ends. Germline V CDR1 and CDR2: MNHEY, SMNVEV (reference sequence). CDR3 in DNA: TGTGCCAGCAGTTTAGGCGGTTCTGGCTACACCTTC. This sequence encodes CASSLGGSGYTF.

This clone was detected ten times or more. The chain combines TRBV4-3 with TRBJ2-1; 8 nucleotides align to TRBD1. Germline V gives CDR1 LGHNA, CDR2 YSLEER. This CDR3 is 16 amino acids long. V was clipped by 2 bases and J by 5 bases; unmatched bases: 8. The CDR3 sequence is CASSQQLGTGDNEQFF. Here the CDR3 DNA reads TGCGCCAGCAGCCAACAACTCGGGACAGGCGACAATGAGCAGTTCTTC.

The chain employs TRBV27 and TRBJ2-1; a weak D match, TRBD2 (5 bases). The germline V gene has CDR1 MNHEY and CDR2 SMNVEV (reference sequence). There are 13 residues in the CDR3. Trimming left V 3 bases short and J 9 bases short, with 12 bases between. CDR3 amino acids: CASSFNQRGEQFF. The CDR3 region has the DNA TGTGCCAGCAGTTTTAATCAACGGGGTGAGCAGTTCTTC.

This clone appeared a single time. CDR3 loop: CASSPRGPQDSYEQYF. Written as DNA, the CDR3 is TGTGCCAGCAGTCCCAGGGGGCCGCAAGATTCCTACGAGCAGTACTTC. The genes are TRBV6-2 or TRBV6-3 and TRBJ2-7; TRBD1 matches at 8 bases. The length of the CDR3 is 16 residues. Germline CDR1 reads MNHEY; CDR2 reads SVGEGT. V dropped 5 bases and J dropped 1; count of bases not matched to a gene: 10.

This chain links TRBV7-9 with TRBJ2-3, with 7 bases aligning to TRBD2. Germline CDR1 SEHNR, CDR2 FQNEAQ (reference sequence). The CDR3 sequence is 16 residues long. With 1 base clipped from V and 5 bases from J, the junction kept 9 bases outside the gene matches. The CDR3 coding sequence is TGTGCCAGCAGCTTAGAGCGGGGCAGCATAGGAGATACGCAGTATTTT. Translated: CASSLERGSIGDTQYF.

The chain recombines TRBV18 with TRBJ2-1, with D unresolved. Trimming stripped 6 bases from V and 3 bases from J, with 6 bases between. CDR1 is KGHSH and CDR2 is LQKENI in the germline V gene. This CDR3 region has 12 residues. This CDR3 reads CASSPGYNEQFF. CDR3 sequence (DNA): TGTGCCAGCTCCCCGGGCTACAATGAGCAGTTCTTC.

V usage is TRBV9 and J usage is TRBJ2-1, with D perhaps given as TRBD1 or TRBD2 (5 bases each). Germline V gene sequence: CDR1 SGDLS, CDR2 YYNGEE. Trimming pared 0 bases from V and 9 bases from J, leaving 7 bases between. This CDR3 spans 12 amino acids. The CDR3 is CASSVGGTEQFF. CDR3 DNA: TGTGCCAGCAGCGTAGGAGGGACTGAGCAGTTCTTC.

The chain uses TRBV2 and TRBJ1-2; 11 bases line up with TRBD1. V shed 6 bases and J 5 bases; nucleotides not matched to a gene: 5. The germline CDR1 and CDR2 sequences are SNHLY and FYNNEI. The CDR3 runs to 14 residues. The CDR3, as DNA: TGTGCCAGCAGAAGCTGGGACAGGGGGTATGGCTACACCTTC. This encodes CASRSWDRGYGYTF.

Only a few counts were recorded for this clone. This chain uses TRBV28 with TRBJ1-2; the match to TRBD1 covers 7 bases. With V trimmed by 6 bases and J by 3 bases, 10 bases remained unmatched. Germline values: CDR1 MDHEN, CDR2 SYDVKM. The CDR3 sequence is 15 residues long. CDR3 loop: CASRPQSTGHYGYTF. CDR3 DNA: TGTGCCAGCAGGCCGCAATCGACAGGGCACTATGGCTACACCTTC.

For the CDR3, the DNA is TGTGCCAGCAGAAACGGGCCGGTAAGCTCCTACGAGCAGTACTTC. Translated, it gives CASRNGPVSSYEQYF. This chain connects TRBV6-5 to TRBJ2-7; D unclear. The V gene's germline CDR1 is MNHEY and CDR2 SVGAGI. CDR3 length: 15 residues. The V end lost 6 bases, the J end lost 0 bases, and 15 bases lay between the germline ends.

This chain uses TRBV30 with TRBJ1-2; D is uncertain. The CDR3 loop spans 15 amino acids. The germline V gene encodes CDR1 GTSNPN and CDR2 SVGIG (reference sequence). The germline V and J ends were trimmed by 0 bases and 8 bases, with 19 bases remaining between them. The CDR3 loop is CAWSVTVLAGPGYTF. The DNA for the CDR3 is TGTGCCTGGAGTGTAACGGTATTGGCAGGTCCAGGCTACACCTTC.

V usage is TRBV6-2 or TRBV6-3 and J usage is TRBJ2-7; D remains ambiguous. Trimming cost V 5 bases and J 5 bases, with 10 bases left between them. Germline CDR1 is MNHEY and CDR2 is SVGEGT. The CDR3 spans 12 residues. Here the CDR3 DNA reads TGTGCCAGCAGTCCCAGTGCAGACGAGCAGTACTTC. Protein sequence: CASSPSADEQYF.

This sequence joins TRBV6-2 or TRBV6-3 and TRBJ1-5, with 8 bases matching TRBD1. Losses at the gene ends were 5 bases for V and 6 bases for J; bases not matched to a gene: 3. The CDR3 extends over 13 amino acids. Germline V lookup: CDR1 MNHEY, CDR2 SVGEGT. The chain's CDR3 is CASSGTGLQPQHF. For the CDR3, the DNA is TGTGCCAGCAGTGGGACAGGACTTCAGCCCCAGCATTTT.

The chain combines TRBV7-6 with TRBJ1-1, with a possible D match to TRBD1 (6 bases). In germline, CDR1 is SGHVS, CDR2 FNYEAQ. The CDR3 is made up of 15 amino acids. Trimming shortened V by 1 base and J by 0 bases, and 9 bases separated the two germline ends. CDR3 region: CASSLVDSMNTEAFF. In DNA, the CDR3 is TGTGCCAGCAGCTTAGTGGACAGTATGAACACTGAAGCTTTCTTT.